Listed here are 28 T cell receptor beta chains from one sample, sequenced in a study of OX40 agonist ivuxolimab in advanced cancers. TCRdb's copy holds only in-frame clones and misses some; the assay was immunoSEQ multiplex PCR. The sample comprises 69,000 or so clones, about 85% of which are singletons, and less than 0.65% rests with the top ten. Sequences were derived from CD4+ or CD8+ T cells sorted from blood, sampled in a trial of the OX40 agonist ivuxolimab. The receptors were gathered from an adult with an advanced solid tumor such as melanoma, head and neck, liver or kidney cancer.

V and J are TRBV6-1 and TRBJ2-7; 8 nucleotides match TRBD1. The CDR3 consists of 12 residues. Germline V gene lookup returns CDR1 MNHNS and CDR2 SASEGT. Trimming removed 8 bases from V and 3 bases from J; junction bases left unmatched: 3. CDR3 DNA sequence: TGTGCCAGCGGACAGGGTGGCTACGAGCAGTACTTC. Encoded protein: CASGQGGYEQYF.

The rearrangement uses TRBV28 and TRBJ1-2, with 9 bases aligning to TRBD1. Germline CDR1 is MDHEN and CDR2 is SYDVKM. V lost 6 bases, J lost 3 bases, and 8 bases stayed unmatched. This CDR3 has 15 amino acids. CDR3: CASSGQGSIDYGYTF. CDR3 in DNA: TGTGCCAGCAGCGGACAGGGGAGCATCGACTATGGCTACACCTTC.

The V call is TRBV2, the J call TRBJ2-5; D might be TRBD2 (6 bases). The germline V gene has CDR1 SNHLY and CDR2 FYNNEI. V lost 7 bases and J 4 bases, leaving 16 bases between the germline ends. This CDR3 is built from 14 residues. CDR3 amino acids: CASKSHEGGETQYF. CDR3 sequence (DNA): TGTGCCAGCAAATCCCACGAGGGAGGAGAGACCCAGTACTTC.

This clone was seen a single time. The chain combines TRBV2 with TRBJ1-2; D not certain. CDR3 length equals 14 residues. Looked up from germline, CDR1 is SNHLY and CDR2 is FYNNEI. The V end lost 4 bases, the J end lost 5 bases, and 14 bases lay between the germline ends. The CDR3 sequence is CASSVKKGLYGYTF. In nucleotides, the CDR3 is TGTGCCAGCAGTGTAAAAAAGGGTTTATATGGCTACACCTTC.

The chain links TRBV18 to TRBJ2-7; 9 nucleotides match TRBD1. The CDR3 runs 14 residues. In germline, CDR1 is KGHSH, CDR2 LQKENI. Trimming took 5 bases from V and 3 from J; bases not matched to a gene: 5. The CDR3 DNA is TGTGCCAGCTCAACGACAGGGGGTAACTACGAGCAGTACTTC. This sequence encodes CASSTTGGNYEQYF.

The chain employs TRBV2 and TRBJ2-7; 8 bases are a match to TRBD2. With V trimmed by 1 base and J by 3 bases, 2 bases remained unmatched. There are 14 residues in the CDR3. Germline V gives CDR1 SNHLY, CDR2 FYNNEI. The CDR3, as DNA: TGTGCCAGCAGTGAAGGGCGGGGGGACTACGAGCAGTACTTC. Encoded protein: CASSEGRGDYEQYF.

This clone showed up just once. The chain employs TRBV28 and TRBJ1-5; the match to TRBD1 covers 7 bases. Germline loops: CDR1 MDHEN, CDR2 SYDVKM. The V segment lost 4 bases and the J segment 6 bases; nucleotides outside the gene matches: 6. The CDR3 is 14 residues long. The CDR3 region is CASSSEGAGQPQHF. The CDR3 region has the DNA TGTGCCAGCAGTTCGGAGGGGGCGGGTCAGCCCCAGCATTTT.

Here the CDR3 reads CASTPDRGMTEAFF. As DNA, the CDR3 is TGTGCCAGCACCCCAGACAGGGGGATGACTGAAGCTTTCTTT. This chain connects TRBV7-9 to TRBJ1-1; TRBD1 matches 9 bases. Germline values: CDR1 SEHNR, CDR2 FQNEAQ (reference sequence). The CDR3 spans 14 residues. V trimming: 7 bases; J trimming: 5 bases; junction bases outside the gene matches: 8.

The J gene is TRBJ1-2, the V gene TRBV27; the D gene is possibly TRBD1 (5 bases). The V end was cut by 6 bases, the J end by 2 bases, with 16 bases between. The CDR3 covers 15 residues. Germline CDR1 MNHEY, CDR2 SMNVEV (reference sequence). Here the CDR3 DNA reads TGTGCCAGCAGACGCCCGGGGGTGGAAAACTATGGCTACACCTTC. Translating it yields CASRRPGVENYGYTF.

There are many counts of this clone. The chain combines TRBV7-2 with TRBJ2-7; maybe TRBD1 (7 bases). Trimming removed 5 bases at V and 5 bases at J, with 16 bases between. The CDR3 is 14 amino acids. The germline gives CDR1 SGHTA, CDR2 FQGNSA. The DNA for the CDR3 is TGTGCCAGCAGCCTCAGGGGGGAGTGGCACGAGCAGTACTTC. Protein product: CASSLRGEWHEQYF.

J is TRBJ1-5 and V is TRBV28; D call uncertain. CDR3 length: 16 amino acids. The V gene lost 2 bases and the J gene lost 2 bases, with 13 bases spanning the gap. Germline lookup yields CDR1 MDHEN and CDR2 SYDVKM. The CDR3 reads CASSLRVGVGNQPQHF. CDR3 bases: TGTGCCAGCAGTTTAAGGGTAGGAGTGGGCAATCAGCCCCAGCATTTT.

The V gene is TRBV21-1, the J gene TRBJ2-1; TRBD1, the D gene given by the table, was not confirmed from the DNA. TRBV21-1 is given as a pseudogene. The CDR3 loop spans 16 amino acids. In DNA form, the CDR3 reads TGTGCCAGCAGTCCCGGGACAGGGGAGCGGTACAATGAGCAGTTCTTC. Translation: CASSPGTGERYNEQFF.

This sequence joins TRBV5-1 and TRBJ2-1, with 8 bases fitting TRBD1. V shed 0 bases and J 5 bases; nucleotides not matched to a gene: 13. This CDR3 region has 18 residues. Germline V gene sequence: CDR1 SGHRS, CDR2 YFSETQ. CDR3 in amino acids: CASSLAQGASPTDNEQFF. The CDR3 region has the DNA TGCGCCAGCAGCTTGGCCCAGGGGGCGTCCCCCACCGACAATGAGCAGTTCTTC. The full variable domain, in which reference TRBV5-1 and TRBJ2-1 provide the parts outside the CDR3, is KAGVTQTPRYLIKTRGQQVTLSCSPISGHRSVSWYQQTPGQGLQFLFEYFSETQRNKGNFPGRFSGRQFSNSRSEMNVSTLELGDSALYLCASSLAQGASPTDNEQFFGPGTRLTVL.

The chain employs TRBV11-1 and TRBJ1-5, with D possibly matching TRBD1 (6 bases). CDR3 length: 12 amino acids. The germline V gene has CDR1 SGHAT and CDR2 FQDESV (reference sequence). Trimming pared 5 bases from V and 9 bases from J, leaving 11 bases between. CDR3 in DNA: TGTGCCAGCAGCCAACAGGGTGGGCCCCAGCATTTT. Its protein product is CASSQQGGPQHF.

This clone was seen a handful of times. This sequence joins TRBV6-5 and TRBJ1-6; the D is unclear. Trimming took off 2 bases at V and 10 bases at J, with 15 bases between the two ends. Germline V CDR1 and CDR2: MNHEY, SVGAGI. The CDR3 runs 15 residues. CDR3 in amino acids: CASSYDGVLGSPLHF. CDR3 nucleotides: TGTGCCAGCAGTTACGACGGGGTCCTTGGATCACCCCTCCACTTT.

This chain joins TRBV13 and TRBJ2-3, with D hard to call. V shed 6 bases and J shed 3 bases, with 10 bases lying between them. The CDR3 spans 13 residues. Germline V CDR1 and CDR2: PRHDT, FYEKMQ (reference sequence). The CDR3 nucleotides read TGTGCCAGCAGTCCGCCGACTACAGATACGCAGTATTTT. This sequence encodes CASSPPTTDTQYF.

DNA of the CDR3: TGTGCCAGCAGTGCAGCGGGGGCGGGGGCCAACGTCCTGACTTTC. Translating gives CASSAAGAGANVLTF. The chain couples TRBV6-1 to TRBJ2-6; 8 bases are a match to TRBD2. The CDR3 has 15 amino acids. CDR1 is MNHNS, CDR2 SASEGT, per germline. Trimming at V came to 4 bases and at J to 4 bases, leaving 3 bases not matched to a gene.

The chain links TRBV7-8 to TRBJ2-2; perhaps TRBD2 as D (5 bases). In germline, CDR1 is SGHVS, CDR2 FQNEAQ. V lost 3 bases and J lost 1, with 12 bases in between. The CDR3 totals 16 residues. The CDR3 DNA follows: TGTGCCAGCAGCTTGGGCGGGCGCCTGAACACCGGGGAGCTGTTTTTT. It is translated as CASSLGGRLNTGELFF.

The gene calls are TRBV5-4 and TRBJ1-2; D ambiguous. Germline CDR1 SGHNT, CDR2 YYREEE (reference sequence). V shed 9 bases and J shed 5 bases, with 20 bases lying between them. The CDR3 runs to 14 residues. The CDR3 sequence is CATRAWGGFYGYTF. The CDR3 DNA sequence: TGTGCCACCAGAGCCTGGGGAGGGTTTTATGGCTACACCTTC. Full variable domain (missing parts from reference TRBV5-4 and TRBJ1-2): ETGVTQSPTHLIKTRGQQVTLRCSSQSGHNTVSWYQQALGQGPQFIFQYYREEENGRGNFPPRFSGLQFPNYSSELNVNALELDDSALYLCATRAWGGFYGYTFGSGTRLTVV.

The chain couples TRBV10-3 to TRBJ1-1; the D is unclear. V lost 0 bases and J lost 0, with 5 bases in between. Germline values: CDR1 ENHRY, CDR2 SYGVKD. This CDR3 has 14 amino acids. This CDR3 reads CAISESKMNTEAFF. DNA for the CDR3: TGTGCCATCAGTGAGTCTAAGATGAACACTGAAGCTTTCTTT.

This sequence joins TRBV7-2 and TRBJ2-4; the match to TRBD1 covers 8 bases. V lost 1 base to trimming and J lost 6 bases; unmatched junction nucleotides: 2. The CDR3 is 14 residues long. CDR1 and CDR2 (germline): SGHTA, FQGNSA. The chain's CDR3 is CASSLDTGGNIQYF. CDR3 in DNA: TGTGCCAGCAGCTTAGACACAGGGGGAAACATTCAGTACTTC.

The CDR3 region has the DNA TGTGCCAGCAGTTTATCGGGAGAGCCTCTCCTGGGGAAAACAGATACGCAGTATTTT. Amino acid sequence: CASSLSGEPLLGKTDTQYF. This rearrangement joins TRBV28 to TRBJ2-3; D perhaps matches TRBD2 (6 bases). CDR3 length: 19 residues. V shed 1 base and J shed 3 bases, with 23 bases lying between them. Germline CDR1 is MDHEN and CDR2 is SYDVKM.

In its sample, this clone was seen once. The chain employs TRBV7-8 and TRBJ2-3; D ambiguous. Germline values: CDR1 SGHVS, CDR2 FQNEAQ. CDR3 length equals 12 residues. Deletions cut 1 base from V and 4 bases from J, with 3 bases between. The CDR3 nucleotides are TGTGCCAGCAGCTTAGGACCAGATACGCAGTATTTT. Its protein product is CASSLGPDTQYF.

The gene calls are TRBV18 and TRBJ2-7; 11 bases fit TRBD2. J lost 0 bases, V lost 1 base, and 14 bases had no gene match. Germline CDR1 is KGHSH and CDR2 is LQKENI. The CDR3 sequence is 20 residues long. CDR3 sequence reads: CASSPRELTSGGRSSYEQYF. The CDR3 coding sequence is TGTGCCAGCTCACCACGGGAACTCACTAGCGGGGGTCGAAGCTCCTACGAGCAGTACTTC.

To note about this clone: At one boundary the junction diverges from the germline segment, which might be a read error. The V gene is TRBV7-7, the J gene TRBJ2-5; TRBD1 aligns across 12 bases. The germline V gene encodes CDR1 SSHAT and CDR2 FNYEAQ (reference sequence). The CDR3 is 15 amino acids. The CDR3 nucleotides are TGTGCTAGCAGCGCCGGGACAGGGGGCCGGGAGACCCAGTACTTC. The encoded protein is CASSAGTGGRETQYF.

This chain uses TRBV28 with TRBJ1-4, with D possibly being TRBD1 (5 bases). CDR1 is MDHEN, CDR2 SYDVKM, per germline. The CDR3 is made up of 16 amino acids. Deletions cut 4 bases from V and 5 bases from J, with 17 bases between. The CDR3 coding sequence is TGTGCCAGCAGTTCCGACCTCGGGCGGACAAATGAAAAACTGTTTTTT. It is translated as CASSSDLGRTNEKLFF.

This clone was counted between two and nine times. The V and J genes are TRBV9 and TRBJ1-3, with 7 bases aligning to TRBD1. Germline V gene data show CDR1 as SGDLS and CDR2 as YYNGEE. The CDR3 consists of 15 residues. V lost 0 bases, J lost 8 bases, and 8 bases stayed unmatched. CDR3 DNA sequence: TGTGCCAGCAGCGTAGAAGGACAGGTTAAGGACACCATATATTTT. This codes for CASSVEGQVKDTIYF. The entire variable domain, with the rest obtained from reference TRBV9 and TRBJ1-3, is as follows: DSGVTQTPKHLITATGQRVTLRCSPRSGDLSVYWYQQSLDQGLQFLIQYYNGEERAKGNILERFSAQQFPDLHSELNLSSLELGDSALYFCASSVEGQVKDTIYFGEGSWLTVV.

CDR3 amino acids: CASISPSGGCTDTQYF. DNA for the CDR3: TGTGCCAGCATTTCACCTAGCGGGGGGTGCACAGATACGCAGTATTTT. The genes are TRBV21-1 and TRBJ2-3; the D call of TRBD2 is as the table states it, not checked on the DNA. TRBV21-1 is an annotated pseudogene. CDR3 length: 16 amino acids.